What follows are 18 T cell receptor beta chains derived from one specimen sequenced in a study of T cell clusters in autoimmune cytopenias. Each sample's input was about 270 ng genomic DNA, 30,000 to 45,000 genome equivalents. Multiplex touch-down PCR amplified TRB using TRB-A and TRB-B pools in one tube. No DNA is given; TCRdb re-called the multiplex PCR reads and lists each CDR3 protein once. The sample is made up of about 8,800 distinct CDR3 sequences, and the top ten hold around 4.1% of it. The material sequenced was peripheral blood. All receptors come from a human donor with an autoimmune cytopenia or autoimmune hepatitis (not recorded which).

This CDR3 is CASRFGSDLFGNTIYF. This chain joins TRBV19 and TRBJ1-3. Germline-derived CDR1 and CDR2 are LNHDA and SQIVND (reference sequence). This CDR3 comprises 16 residues.

The chain employs TRBV12-3 or TRBV12-4 and TRBJ1-1. There are 15 residues in the CDR3. CDR3: CASSLAGQLATEAFF.

This clonotype ranks as medium-sized (0.01 to 0.1%) in terms of frequency. The rearrangement uses TRBV12-3 or TRBV12-4 and TRBJ1-1. This CDR3 comprises 11 residues. CDR3 residues: CASSRVSNAFF.

This clonotype registers large by frequency. This chain links TRBV29-1 with TRBJ2-3; TCRdb's D call, TRBD2, is unchecked because there is no DNA. This CDR3 is 15 amino acids long. The germline V gene has CDR1 SQVTM and CDR2 ANQGSEA. The CDR3 region is CSVEETSGFGDTQYF.

The rearrangement joins TRBV28 to TRBJ1-5. CDR3 length equals 14 residues. Germline lookup yields CDR1 MDHEN and CDR2 SYDVKM. CDR3 protein: CASSLWGRSQPQHF.

V gene TRBV30 combines with J gene TRBJ1-1. Germline CDR1 reads GTSNPN; CDR2 reads SVGIG (reference sequence). The CDR3 is made up of 12 amino acids. CDR3 protein: CAWSTQYTEAFF.

This clonotype is medium-sized by frequency. The V call is TRBV29-1, the J call TRBJ2-2; TCRdb lists TRBD2, though no DNA is available to test this call. The CDR3 consists of 13 residues. Germline values: CDR1 SQVTM, CDR2 ANQGSEA. The CDR3: CSVAGTSTGELFF.

The rearrangement links TRBV6-6 to TRBJ1-3; lacking DNA, the TRBD1 call made by TCRdb goes unchecked. The CDR3 has 16 amino acids. The V gene's germline CDR1 is MNHNY and CDR2 SVGAGI (reference sequence). The CDR3 loop reads CASSSRAGHSGNTIYF.

This clonotype ranks as medium-sized in terms of frequency. The rearrangement uses TRBV19 and TRBJ1-2. The CDR3 consists of 14 residues. The germline CDR1 and CDR2 sequences are LNHDA and SQIVND (reference sequence). The CDR3 loop reads CASSIAENTRGYTF.

CDR3 protein: CASSLGLAAPYEQYF. The chain combines TRBV19 with TRBJ2-7; TCRdb's D gene call, TRBD2, goes unchecked for lack of DNA. In germline, CDR1 is LNHDA, CDR2 SQIVND (reference sequence). There are 15 residues in the CDR3.

This chain joins TRBV10-3 and TRBJ2-3; TCRdb designates TRBD2, a call that cannot be tested without DNA. The germline V gene has CDR1 ENHRY and CDR2 SYGVKD. The CDR3 is made up of 16 amino acids. CDR3 region: CATKTSGRSSTDTQYF.

This clonotype is medium-sized (0.01 to 0.1%) by frequency. V and J are TRBV29-1 and TRBJ2-7; TCRdb picks TRBD2, but there is no DNA to check that call. In germline, CDR1 is SQVTM, CDR2 ANQGSEA. This CDR3 contains 12 residues. The CDR3 sequence is CSVVRVGSEQYF.

Measured by frequency, this clonotype is medium-sized. This sequence joins TRBV29-1 and TRBJ2-2; no DNA is available, so the TRBD2 call from TCRdb remains unchecked. In germline, CDR1 is SQVTM, CDR2 ANQGSEA. The CDR3 is 17 residues long. The CDR3 here is CSARLTRKPANTGELFF.

This chain joins TRBV6-1 and TRBJ1-1; there is no DNA to check the TCRdb D call of TRBD1. Per germline, CDR1 MNHNS and CDR2 SASEGT. The CDR3 runs 14 residues. The CDR3: CASRGTDGNTEAFF.

This chain links TRBV6-6 with TRBJ2-1. The germline V gene has CDR1 MNHNY and CDR2 SVGAGI (reference sequence). The CDR3 sequence is 16 residues long. This CDR3 is CASSWSRVGTYNEQFF.

The J gene is TRBJ2-6, the V gene TRBV14. The CDR3 is 13 amino acids. Germline assignment: CDR1 SGHDN and CDR2 FVKESK. The CDR3 sequence: CASSVGTPNVLTF.

By frequency, this clonotype is medium-sized (0.01 to 0.1%). The chain links TRBV18 to TRBJ2-3; TCRdb outputs TRBD1, but without DNA this stays unchecked. This CDR3 spans 12 amino acids. Germline V CDR1 and CDR2: KGHSH, LQKENI. CDR3 residues: CASSPTRDTQYF.

J is TRBJ1-4 and V is TRBV24-1. In germline, CDR1 is KGHDR, CDR2 SFDVKD. CDR3 size: 11 residues. The CDR3 is CATGSNEKLFF.